The 20 T cell receptor beta chains in this list originate from one sample, sequenced in a study of human T cells and chemical hapten exposure. Stated time point: patch test 2, 6 weeks after DPC sensitization. Treatment of the sample: therapeutic diphenylcyclopropenone sensitization with weekly scalp DPC. MiXCR, run by TCRdb on the RACE reads, gives a single entry per CDR3 protein. The table shows approximately 90,000 distinct CDR3 sequences, with 11% occurring only once. The material sequenced was whole blood, taken in connection with sensitization to the hapten diphenylcyclopropenone (DPC). The receptor set was obtained from a man aged 40-49 years with alopecia areata. Some clones in this sample may be carry-over from other donors' samples.

This clonotype was recorded a few times. The chain combines TRBV6-2 or TRBV6-3 with TRBJ2-7, with 8 bases lining up with TRBD2. The V gene's germline CDR1 is MNHEY and CDR2 SVGEGT. The CDR3 is 14 amino acids. J was trimmed by 7 bases and V by 1 base; bases with no gene match: 6. CDR3 nucleotide sequence: TGTGCCAGCAGTTACTGGTCGGAGCGGGAGGAGCAGTACTTC. Translation gives CASSYWSEREEQYF.

The chain employs TRBV19 and TRBJ2-5; possible D gene TRBD1, 5 bases. V was cut by 5 bases and J by 5 bases, with 12 bases left in between. The CDR3 is 13 amino acids. CDR1 and CDR2 from the germline V gene are LNHDA and SQIVND (reference sequence). CDR3 DNA: TGTGCCAGTAGTCAGGGCCGGGTTGAGACCCAGTACTTC. This translates into CASSQGRVETQYF.

In this sample, this clonotype turned up a few times. The chain has TRBV12-3 or TRBV12-4 and TRBJ1-5; 9 positions match TRBD1. The junction had 6 bases not matched to a gene; V was cut back by 5 bases and J by 4 bases. The CDR3 length is 15 residues. In DNA form, the CDR3 reads TGTGCCAGCAGTGATACCGGGACAGGGAATCAGCCCCAGCATTTT. Translation gives CASSDTGTGNQPQHF.

The V and J genes are TRBV28 and TRBJ2-1; the D is unclear. V was cut by 8 bases and J by 5 bases, with 13 bases left in between. The germline gives CDR1 MDHEN, CDR2 SYDVKM. This CDR3 comprises 13 residues. The CDR3 spells CASPVLMNNEQFF. CDR3 sequence (DNA): TGTGCCAGCCCTGTCCTTATGAACAATGAGCAGTTCTTC.

This clonotype showed up many times. This sequence joins TRBV28 and TRBJ2-4; a weak D match, TRBD2 (5 bases). V lost 4 bases to trimming and J lost 4 bases, with 20 bases between them. Looked up from germline, CDR1 is MDHEN and CDR2 is SYDVKM. This CDR3 is 17 amino acids long. This CDR3 reads CASSSRGLRLLKNIQYF. The CDR3 nucleotides are TGTGCCAGCAGTTCCCGGGGATTAAGGCTTTTAAAAAACATTCAGTACTTC.

This clonotype was seen only a few times. The V call is TRBV5-1, the J call TRBJ1-1, with D maybe TRBD1 (5 bases). The CDR3 consists of 15 residues. Between the trimmed V and J ends, which lost 2 bases and 1 base, there was a span of 12 bases. CDR1 SGHRS and CDR2 YFSETQ come from the germline V gene. CDR3 sequence reads: CASSLGQGGNTEAFF. Here the CDR3 DNA reads TGCGCCAGCAGCTTAGGGCAGGGAGGGAACACTGAAGCTTTCTTT.

This clonotype was observed a few times. The chain couples TRBV6-2 or TRBV6-3 to TRBJ2-4, with TRBD2 matching 9 bases. This CDR3 contains 17 residues. Germline V gene data show CDR1 as MNHEY and CDR2 as SVGEGT. Trimming took 5 bases from V and 11 from J; bases not matched to a gene: 19. CDR3 sequence reads: CASSPATPAGGQYFQYF. Written as DNA, the CDR3 is TGTGCCAGCAGTCCCGCGACCCCAGCGGGAGGCCAGTATTTTCAGTACTTC.

Many counts were recorded for this clonotype. The chain is built from TRBV27 and TRBJ2-3; the match to TRBD2 covers 14 bases. This CDR3 has 16 residues. After removal of 7 bases from V and 6 bases from J, the junction contained 9 bases not matched to a gene. From germline, CDR1 is MNHEY and CDR2 SMNVEV (reference sequence). The CDR3 DNA reads TGTGCCAGCACCTCGAGCGGGACTAGCGGGAGTGATACGCAGTATTTT. As protein: CASTSSGTSGSDTQYF.

The J gene is TRBJ2-4, the V gene TRBV6-2 or TRBV6-3; 7 nucleotides match TRBD1. Germline CDR1 reads MNHEY; CDR2 reads SVGEGT. The V segment lost 4 bases and the J segment 2 bases; nucleotides outside the gene matches: 2. The CDR3 is 14 amino acids. CDR3: CASSSTGPKNIQYF. The CDR3 nucleotides read TGTGCCAGCAGTTCGACAGGGCCCAAAAACATTCAGTACTTC.

This clonotype was counted only a few times. This rearrangement joins TRBV12-5 to TRBJ1-3; D is ambiguous. The CDR3 is 13 residues long. The V gene's germline CDR1 is LGHNT and CDR2 FRNRAP. The V gene lost 3 bases and the J gene lost 0 bases, with 3 bases spanning the gap. The CDR3 DNA is TGTGCTAGTGGTTTTCTCTCTGGAAACACCATATATTTT. It is translated as CASGFLSGNTIYF.

The chain combines TRBV6-5 with TRBJ1-5, with TRBD1 matching over 8 bases. The CDR3 has 15 amino acids. Germline CDR1 MNHEY, CDR2 SVGAGI. The J segment lost 7 bases and the V segment lost 6 bases, leaving 11 bases of the junction unmatched. The CDR3 loop reads CASSLGQGLGQPQHF. CDR3 nucleotides: TGTGCCAGCAGCCTTGGACAGGGACTCGGGCAGCCCCAGCATTTT.

A few counts support this clonotype. The chain employs TRBV4-3 and TRBJ2-7, with TRBD1 matching 8 bases. The germline V gene encodes CDR1 LGHNA and CDR2 YSLEER. The ends lost 4 bases at V and 3 bases at J; junction bases unmatched: 2. There are 13 residues in the CDR3. The CDR3 loop reads CASSRTGRYEQYF. The CDR3 DNA follows: TGCGCCAGCAGCCGGACAGGGCGCTACGAGCAGTACTTC.

This clonotype was detected a few times. The chain employs TRBV3-1 and TRBJ2-2, with D possibly matching TRBD2 (5 bases). V was trimmed by 4 bases and J by 0 bases, leaving 12 bases between them. Germline CDR1 reads LGHDT; CDR2 reads YNNKEL (reference sequence). The CDR3 length is 16 residues. This chain's CDR3 is CASSPEGVSNTGELFF. CDR3 DNA sequence: TGTGCCAGCAGCCCCGAGGGAGTTTCGAACACCGGGGAGCTGTTTTTT.

This clonotype has more than one count but fewer than ten. The gene calls are TRBV6-5 and TRBJ2-5; 12 nucleotides line up with TRBD2. CDR1 is MNHEY and CDR2 is SVGAGI in the germline V gene. CDR3 length equals 17 residues. With 6 bases clipped from V and 1 base from J, the junction kept 9 bases outside the gene matches. The CDR3 protein is CASSPGLAGPFQETQYF. The CDR3 coding sequence is TGTGCCAGCAGCCCCGGACTAGCGGGACCATTCCAAGAGACCCAGTACTTC.

This clonotype was observed at least ten times. DNA for the CDR3: TGTGCCAGCAGTTGGGGGTATAGAAACACCATATATTTT. Its protein product is CASSWGYRNTIYF. The J gene is TRBJ1-3, the V gene TRBV12-3 or TRBV12-4, with TRBD1 as a possible D gene (5 bases). The germline V and J ends were trimmed by 4 bases and 5 bases, with 9 bases remaining between them. The CDR3 loop spans 13 amino acids.

This clonotype was seen only a few times. This CDR3 reads CASSLAGQFSGELFF. Here the CDR3 DNA reads TGTGCCAGCAGCTTAGCGGGACAGTTCTCCGGGGAGCTGTTTTTT. The genes are TRBV7-2 and TRBJ2-2, with TRBD1 matching over 7 bases. The germline V gene encodes CDR1 SGHTA and CDR2 FQGNSA. This CDR3 has 15 amino acids. V trimming: 0 bases; J trimming: 6 bases; junction bases outside the gene matches: 4.

This clonotype appeared many times. The chain employs TRBV5-5 and TRBJ2-2; 11 bases line up with TRBD2. The CDR3 sequence is 14 residues long. J lost 6 bases, V lost 4 bases, and 2 bases had no gene match. CDR1 and CDR2 (germline): SGHKS, YYEKEE (reference sequence). The CDR3 protein is CASSQLAGAGELFF. CDR3 nucleotides: TGTGCCAGCAGCCAACTAGCGGGAGCCGGGGAGCTGTTTTTT.

CDR3 in DNA: TGTGCCAGCAGCGTAATGTGGGTTGCCAACTATGGCTACACCTTC. As protein: CASSVMWVANYGYTF. The chain uses TRBV9 and TRBJ1-2, with D unresolved. The CDR3 sequence is 15 residues long. The germline CDR1 and CDR2 sequences are SGDLS and YYNGEE. V gave up 1 base and J gave up 2 bases, with 12 bases separating them.

The rearrangement joins TRBV3-1 to TRBJ2-4, with TRBD2 matching over 10 bases. With 3 bases clipped from V and 1 base from J, the junction kept 3 bases outside the gene matches. The CDR3 is 16 residues long. Germline assignment: CDR1 LGHDT and CDR2 YNNKEL (reference sequence). CDR3 in DNA: TGTGCCAGCAGCCAGGGGACTAGCGAGGCCAAAAACATTCAGTACTTC. This sequence encodes CASSQGTSEAKNIQYF.

Many counts were recorded for this clonotype. The CDR3 bases are TGCGCCAGCAGCCGCCCGGACAGGGAAGCCGGGGAGCTGTTTTTT. Translating gives CASSRPDREAGELFF. V and J are TRBV4-1 and TRBJ2-2, with 8 bases aligning to TRBD1. The CDR3 is 15 residues long. The germline CDR1 and CDR2 sequences are MGHRA and YSYEKL. V trimming: 4 bases; J trimming: 6 bases; junction bases outside the gene matches: 7.